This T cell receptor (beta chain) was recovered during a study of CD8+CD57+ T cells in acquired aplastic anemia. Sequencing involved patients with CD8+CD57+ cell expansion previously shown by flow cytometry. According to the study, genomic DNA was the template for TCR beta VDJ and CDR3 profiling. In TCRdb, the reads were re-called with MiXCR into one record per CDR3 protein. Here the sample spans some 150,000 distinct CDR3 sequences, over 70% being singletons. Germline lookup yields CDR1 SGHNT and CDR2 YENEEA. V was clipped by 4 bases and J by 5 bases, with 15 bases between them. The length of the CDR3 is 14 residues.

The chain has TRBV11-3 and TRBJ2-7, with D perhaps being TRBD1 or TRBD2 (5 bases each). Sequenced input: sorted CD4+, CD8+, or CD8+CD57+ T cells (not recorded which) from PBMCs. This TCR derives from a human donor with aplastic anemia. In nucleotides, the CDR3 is TGTGCCAGCAGCTCCGGACCCGGGACGGACGAGCAGTACTTC. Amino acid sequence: CASSSGPGTDEQYF.